Described below is a single T cell receptor beta chain sequence and its context. Deletions cut 5 bases from V and 6 bases from J, with 12 bases between. This CDR3 comprises 13 residues. Germline values: CDR1 SGHTA, CDR2 FQGTGA. The entry originates in a study of T cell responses to AZD1222 COVID-19 vaccine. Method: immunoSEQ multiplex PCR; TCRdb's copy keeps in-frame clones and lacks some. The table lists 150,000 to 180,000 clones, 75% to 90% of them singletons. This TCR was sampled from an adult who received the AZD1222 COVID-19 vaccine. The starting material was peripheral blood, obtained 28 days after the second AZD1222 dose. The V gene is TRBV7-3, the J gene TRBJ2-3; TRBD2 is a possible D gene (6 bases). CDR3 coding DNA: TGTGCCAGCAGCGGAGGGGCGGGCGATACGCAGTATTTT. Encoded protein: CASSGGAGDTQYF.